These T cell receptor beta chains were read from a single sample in a study of PD-1 blockade in classical Hodgkin lymphoma. Sequencing was performed with immunoSEQ multiplex PCR; in TCRdb, only in-frame clones are kept and a portion is missing. This sample has around 34,000 clones; about 80% occur once, and the top ten carry about 15%. The sequences come from peripheral blood mononuclear cells (PBMCs), collected before the second cycle of nivolumab. The source of these receptors is a human donor with classical Hodgkin lymphoma. Each CDR3 is given with its conserved first and last residue. D genes are given only for firm matches. Size is stated for part of the rows, as once, few or many counts, or as a class when the clone is expanded.

DNA: TGTGCCATCAGTGAGATGAGGGACCGAGTTGGCTACACCTTC; CDR3: CAISEMRDRVGYTF; J: TRBJ1-2; size: once; V: TRBV10-3; D: -
DNA: TGTGCCAGCAGCATCGGGACAGGGGATTTGTACACCTTC; CDR3: CASSIGTGDLYTF; J: TRBJ1-2; size: -; V: TRBV11-2; D: TRBD1
DNA: TGTGCCAGCAGCTCCTTGGGAACCAATGAGCAGTTCTTC; CDR3: CASSSLGTNEQFF; J: TRBJ2-1; size: -; V: TRBV7-3; D: -
DNA: TGTGCCAGCAGCCAAGGGACAGCCCAAGAGACCCAGTACTTC; CDR3: CASSQGTAQETQYF; J: TRBJ2-5; size: -; V: TRBV4-2; D: -
DNA: TGTGCTAGTGCCACCCCCGGAGGGAGTCACACCGGGGAGCTGTTTTTT; CDR3: CASATPGGSHTGELFF; J: TRBJ2-2; size: once; V: TRBV12-5; D: -
DNA: TGTGCCTGGAGCTGGGACAACCGATTAGAAGCTTTCTTT; CDR3: CAWSWDNRLEAFF; J: TRBJ1-1; size: -; V: TRBV30; D: -
DNA: TGTGCCAGCAGTCCCGGGGGAGGGGGCACCGGGGAGCTGTTTTTT; CDR3: CASSPGGGGTGELFF; J: TRBJ2-2; size: once; V: TRBV11-2; D: -
DNA: TGTGCCAGCAGTGAAGGACTAGCCATATACAATGAGCAGTTCTTC; CDR3: CASSEGLAIYNEQFF; J: TRBJ2-1; size: -; V: TRBV6-1; D: TRBD2
DNA: TGTGCCAGCGTGAAAGGGACAGCCTCGAACACTGAAGCTTTCTTT; CDR3: CASVKGTASNTEAFF; J: TRBJ1-1; size: -; V: TRBV6-6; D: TRBD1
DNA: TGTGCCAGCAGTTCCTTGGGACAGCCTACCTATGGCTACACCTTC; CDR3: CASSSLGQPTYGYTF; J: TRBJ1-2; size: few; V: TRBV6-5; D: TRBD1
DNA: TGTGCCACCAGCAGGGACAGCTACAGCACAGATACGCAGTATTTT; CDR3: CATSRDSYSTDTQYF; J: TRBJ2-3; size: medium-sized; V: TRBV15; D: -
DNA: TGTGCCAGCAGCGCCCAGGGGGATTTGAACTATGGCTACACCTTC; CDR3: CASSAQGDLNYGYTF; J: TRBJ1-2; size: -; V: TRBV9; D: TRBD1
DNA: TGTGCCAGCAGTCCCGTTAGGGCAGGGCCAAATCACAATGAGCAGTTCTTC; CDR3: CASSPVRAGPNHNEQFF; J: TRBJ2-1; size: -; V: TRBV27; D: -
DNA: TGCGCCAGCAGCCAAGGGGGATGGGAAAAACTGTTTTTT; CDR3: CASSQGGWEKLFF; J: TRBJ1-4; size: -; V: TRBV4-3; D: -
DNA: TGTGCCAGCAGCTCCGGGGAGCAGGAGAACACGCAGTATTTT; CDR3: CASSSGEQENTQYF; J: TRBJ2-3; size: -; V: TRBV7-9; D: -
DNA: TGCGCCAGCAGCCAAAACTCAGGGGGCGGATCACCCCTCCACTTT; CDR3: CASSQNSGGGSPLHF; J: TRBJ1-6; size: -; V: TRBV4-1; D: TRBD1
DNA: TGTGCCAGCAGCTTAGACGGGACAGCCGAGCAGTACTTC; CDR3: CASSLDGTAEQYF; J: TRBJ2-7; size: -; V: TRBV11-2; D: TRBD1
DNA: TGCGCCAGCAGTCAAAGAGCAGGGGAGGGTGAAAAACTGTTTTTT; CDR3: CASSQRAGEGEKLFF; J: TRBJ1-4; size: -; V: TRBV23-1; D: -
DNA: TGTGCCAGCAGCCTCAGGGAGACCTATGGCTACACCTTC; CDR3: CASSLRETYGYTF; J: TRBJ1-2; size: -; V: TRBV27; D: -
DNA: TGTGCCAGCAGCCTTCCCGGGACAGAGCCCCATACGCAGTATTTT; CDR3: CASSLPGTEPHTQYF; J: TRBJ2-3; size: -; V: TRBV4-2; D: TRBD1
DNA: TGTGCCAGCAGTTCATACAGTTTTAATCAGCCCCAGCATTTT; CDR3: CASSSYSFNQPQHF; J: TRBJ1-5; size: -; V: TRBV27; D: -
DNA: TGTGCCAGCGGGCAGGGGGAGTATCAGCCCCAGCATTTT; CDR3: CASGQGEYQPQHF; J: TRBJ1-5; size: -; V: TRBV6-1; D: TRBD1
DNA: TGTGCCAGCAGTTACGGGTCGCGGGGATCATCCTACGAGCAGTACTTC; CDR3: CASSYGSRGSSYEQYF; J: TRBJ2-7; size: once; V: TRBV6-5; D: -